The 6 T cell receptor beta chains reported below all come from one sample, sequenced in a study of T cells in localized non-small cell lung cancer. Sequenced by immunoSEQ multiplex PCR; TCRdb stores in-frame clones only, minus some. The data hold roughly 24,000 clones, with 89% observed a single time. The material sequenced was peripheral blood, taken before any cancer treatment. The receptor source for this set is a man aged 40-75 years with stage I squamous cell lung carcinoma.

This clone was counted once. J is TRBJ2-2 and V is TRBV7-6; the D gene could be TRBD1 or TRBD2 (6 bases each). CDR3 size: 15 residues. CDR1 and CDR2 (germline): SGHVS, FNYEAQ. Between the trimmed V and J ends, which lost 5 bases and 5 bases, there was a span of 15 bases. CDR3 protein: CASSLGGRPTGELFF. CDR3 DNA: TGTGCCAGCAGCCTGGGGGGCCGCCCTACCGGGGAGCTGTTTTTT.

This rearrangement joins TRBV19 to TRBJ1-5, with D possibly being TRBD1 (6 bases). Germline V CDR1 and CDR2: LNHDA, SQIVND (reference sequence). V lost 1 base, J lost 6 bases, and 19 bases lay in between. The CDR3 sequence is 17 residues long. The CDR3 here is CASSIVGDQGRGQPQHF. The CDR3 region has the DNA TGTGCCAGTAGTATAGTCGGGGATCAGGGGCGGGGTCAGCCCCAGCATTTT.

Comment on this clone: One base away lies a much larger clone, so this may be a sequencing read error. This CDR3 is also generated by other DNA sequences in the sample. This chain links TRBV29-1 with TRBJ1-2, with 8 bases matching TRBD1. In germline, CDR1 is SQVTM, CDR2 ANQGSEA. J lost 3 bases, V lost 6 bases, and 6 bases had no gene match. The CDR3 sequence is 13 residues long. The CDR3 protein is CSVETGEDYGYTF. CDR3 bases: TGCAGCGTCGAGACAGGGGAGGACTATGGCTACACCTTC. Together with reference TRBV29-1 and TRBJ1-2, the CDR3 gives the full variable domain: SAVISQKPSRDICQRGTSLTIQCQVDSQVTMMFWYRQQPGQSLTLIATANQGSEATYESGFVIDKFPISRPNLTFSTLTVSNMSPEDSSIYLCSVETGEDYGYTFGSGTRLTVV.

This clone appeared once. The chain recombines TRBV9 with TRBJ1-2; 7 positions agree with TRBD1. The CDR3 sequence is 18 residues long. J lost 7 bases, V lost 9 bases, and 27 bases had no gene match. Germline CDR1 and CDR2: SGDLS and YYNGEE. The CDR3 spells CATTALRDSQGGSGGYTF. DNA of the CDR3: TGTGCCACCACCGCGCTCAGGGACAGCCAGGGGGGGTCTGGTGGCTACACCTTC.

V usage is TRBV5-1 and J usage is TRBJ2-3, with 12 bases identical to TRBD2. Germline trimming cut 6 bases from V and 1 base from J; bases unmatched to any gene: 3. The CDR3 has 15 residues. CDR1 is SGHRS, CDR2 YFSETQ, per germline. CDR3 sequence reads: CASNLAGGRTDTQYF. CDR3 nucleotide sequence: TGCGCCAGCAACCTAGCGGGGGGGCGCACAGATACGCAGTATTTT.

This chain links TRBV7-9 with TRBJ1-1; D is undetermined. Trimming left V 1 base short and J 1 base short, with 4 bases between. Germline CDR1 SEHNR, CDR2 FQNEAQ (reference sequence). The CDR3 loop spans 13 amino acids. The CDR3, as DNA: TGTGCCAGCAGCTTAGTAGCGAACACTGAAGCTTTCTTT. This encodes CASSLVANTEAFF.